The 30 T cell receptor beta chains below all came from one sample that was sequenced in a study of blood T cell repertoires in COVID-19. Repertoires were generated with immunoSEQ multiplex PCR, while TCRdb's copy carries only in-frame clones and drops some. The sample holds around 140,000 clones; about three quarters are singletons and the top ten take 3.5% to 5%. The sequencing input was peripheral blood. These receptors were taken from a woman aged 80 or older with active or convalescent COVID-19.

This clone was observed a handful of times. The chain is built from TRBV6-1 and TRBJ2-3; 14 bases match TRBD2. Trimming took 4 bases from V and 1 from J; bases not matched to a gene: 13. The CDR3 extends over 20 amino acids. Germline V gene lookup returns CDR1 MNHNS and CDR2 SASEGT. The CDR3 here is CASSGRTSGGSLRGTDTQYF. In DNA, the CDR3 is TGTGCCAGCAGTGGACGGACTAGCGGGGGGTCCCTAAGGGGCACAGATACGCAGTATTTT.

CDR3 sequence (DNA): TGTGCCAGCAGCTCGAGACAGGGGGCAGTTGAAAAACTGTTTTTT. It codes for CASSSRQGAVEKLFF. The V and J genes are TRBV7-2 and TRBJ1-4; 10 positions match TRBD1. J gave up 7 bases and V 4 bases, and 6 bases lay outside the gene matches. This CDR3 contains 15 residues. Germline CDR1 SGHTA, CDR2 FQGNSA.

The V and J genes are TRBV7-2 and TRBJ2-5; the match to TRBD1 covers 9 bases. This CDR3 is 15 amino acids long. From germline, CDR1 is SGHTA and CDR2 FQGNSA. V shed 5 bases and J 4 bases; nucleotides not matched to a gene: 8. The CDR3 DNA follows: TGTGCCAGCAGCCATCAACAGGGGGCCTCAGAGACCCAGTACTTC. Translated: CASSHQQGASETQYF.

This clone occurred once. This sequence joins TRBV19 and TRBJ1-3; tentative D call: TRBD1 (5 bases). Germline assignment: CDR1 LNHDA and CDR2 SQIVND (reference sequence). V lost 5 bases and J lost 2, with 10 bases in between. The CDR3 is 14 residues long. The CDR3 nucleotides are TGTGCCAGTAGTTGGGGCTCCCCTGGAAACACCATATATTTT. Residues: CASSWGSPGNTIYF.

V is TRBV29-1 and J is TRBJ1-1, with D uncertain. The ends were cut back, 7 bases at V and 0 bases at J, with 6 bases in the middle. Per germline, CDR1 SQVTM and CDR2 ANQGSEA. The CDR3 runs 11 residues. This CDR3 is CSGKMNTEAFF. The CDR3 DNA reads TGCAGCGGTAAAATGAACACTGAAGCTTTCTTT.

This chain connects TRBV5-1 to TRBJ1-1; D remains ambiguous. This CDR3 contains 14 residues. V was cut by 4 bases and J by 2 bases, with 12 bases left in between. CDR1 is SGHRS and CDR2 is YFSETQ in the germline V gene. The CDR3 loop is CASSLTGENTEAFF. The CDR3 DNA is TGCGCCAGCAGCCTTACCGGGGAAAACACTGAAGCTTTCTTT.

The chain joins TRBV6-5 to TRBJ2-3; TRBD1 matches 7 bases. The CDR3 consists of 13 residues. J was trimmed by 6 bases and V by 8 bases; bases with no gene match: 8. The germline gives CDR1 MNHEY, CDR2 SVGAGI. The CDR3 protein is CASDRDLGDTQYF. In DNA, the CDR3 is TGTGCCAGCGACAGGGACCTGGGGGATACGCAGTATTTT.

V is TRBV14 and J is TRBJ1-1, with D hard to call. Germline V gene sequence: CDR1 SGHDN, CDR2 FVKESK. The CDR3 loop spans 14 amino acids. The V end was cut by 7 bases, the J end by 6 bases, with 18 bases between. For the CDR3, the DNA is TGTGCCAGCACCCGGAAATCCGGGAAGGCTGAAGCTTTCTTT. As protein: CASTRKSGKAEAFF.

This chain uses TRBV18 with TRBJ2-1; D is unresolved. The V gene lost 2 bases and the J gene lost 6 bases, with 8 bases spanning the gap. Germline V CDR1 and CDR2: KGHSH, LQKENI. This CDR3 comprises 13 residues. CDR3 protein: CASSPEFSNEQFF. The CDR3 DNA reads TGTGCCAGCTCACCAGAATTTAGCAATGAGCAGTTCTTC.

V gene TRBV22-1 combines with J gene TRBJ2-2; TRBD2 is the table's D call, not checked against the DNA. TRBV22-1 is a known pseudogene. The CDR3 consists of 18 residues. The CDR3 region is CPGSAQTGISPHTGELFF. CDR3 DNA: TGTCCTGGGAGCGCACAAACGGGGATTAGCCCACACACCGGGGAGCTGTTTTTT.

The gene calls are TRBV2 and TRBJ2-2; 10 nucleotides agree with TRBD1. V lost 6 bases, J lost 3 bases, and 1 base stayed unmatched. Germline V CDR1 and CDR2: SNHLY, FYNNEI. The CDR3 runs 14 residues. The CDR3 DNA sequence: TGTGCCAGCAGGGGACAGGGGTACACCGGGGAGCTGTTTTTT. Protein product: CASRGQGYTGELFF. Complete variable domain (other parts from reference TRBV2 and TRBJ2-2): EPEVTQTPSHQVTQMGQEVILRCVPISNHLYFYWYRQILGQKVEFLVSFYNNEISEKSEIFDDQFSVERPDGSNFTLKIRSTKLEDSAMYFCASRGQGYTGELFFGEGSRLTVL.

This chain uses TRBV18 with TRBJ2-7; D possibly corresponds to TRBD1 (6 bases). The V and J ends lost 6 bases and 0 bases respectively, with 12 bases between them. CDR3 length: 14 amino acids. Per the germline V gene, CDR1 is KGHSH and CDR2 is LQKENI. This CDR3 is CASSWDTVSYEQYF. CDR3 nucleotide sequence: TGTGCCAGCTCTTGGGACACCGTCTCCTACGAGCAGTACTTC. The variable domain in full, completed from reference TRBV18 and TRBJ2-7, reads NAGVMQNPRHLVRRRGQEARLRCSPMKGHSHVYWYRQLPEEGLKFMVYLQKENIIDESGMPKERFSAEFPKEGPSILRIQQVVRGDSAAYFCASSWDTVSYEQYFGPGTRLTVT.

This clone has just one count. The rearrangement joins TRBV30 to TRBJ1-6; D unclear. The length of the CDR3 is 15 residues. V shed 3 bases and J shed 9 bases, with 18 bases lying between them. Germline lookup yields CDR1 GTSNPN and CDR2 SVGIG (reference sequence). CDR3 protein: CAWREHSARGSPLHF. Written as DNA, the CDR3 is TGTGCCTGGAGAGAACACTCAGCACGAGGTTCACCCCTCCACTTT.

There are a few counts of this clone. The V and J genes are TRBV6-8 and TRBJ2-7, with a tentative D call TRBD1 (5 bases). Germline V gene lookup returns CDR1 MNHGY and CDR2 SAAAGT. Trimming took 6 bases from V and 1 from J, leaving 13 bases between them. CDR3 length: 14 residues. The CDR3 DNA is TGTGCCAGCAGCCATTGGGGCCGATCCTACGAGCAGTACTTC. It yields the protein CASSHWGRSYEQYF.

CDR3 in DNA: TGTGCCAGCAGTTCTTTCGGGGTCAATCAGCCCCAGCATTTT. This sequence encodes CASSSFGVNQPQHF. The chain is built from TRBV27 and TRBJ1-5; D is undetermined. The CDR3 is 14 residues long. V was pared by 4 bases and J by 3 bases, with 10 bases between. CDR1 MNHEY and CDR2 SMNVEV come from the germline V gene (reference sequence).

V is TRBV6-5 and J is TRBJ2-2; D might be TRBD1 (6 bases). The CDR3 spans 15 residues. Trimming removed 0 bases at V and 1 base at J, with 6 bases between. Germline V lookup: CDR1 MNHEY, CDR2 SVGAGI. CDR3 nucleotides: TGTGCCAGCAGTTACTCGACAGGGAACACCGGGGAGCTGTTTTTT. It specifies CASSYSTGNTGELFF.

The CDR3 DNA reads TGTGCCAGCTCACCAGGGAGAAACAGGGATAACTATGGCTACACCTTC. Protein sequence: CASSPGRNRDNYGYTF. The chain uses TRBV18 and TRBJ1-2; possibly TRBD1 for D (6 bases). In germline, CDR1 is KGHSH, CDR2 LQKENI. V shed 2 bases and J shed 1 base, with 14 bases lying between them. The CDR3 contains 16 residues.

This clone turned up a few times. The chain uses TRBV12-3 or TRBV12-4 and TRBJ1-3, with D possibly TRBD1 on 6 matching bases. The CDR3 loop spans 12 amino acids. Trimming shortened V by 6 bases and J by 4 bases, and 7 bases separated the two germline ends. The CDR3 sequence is CASSDRGNTIYF. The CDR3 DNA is TGTGCCAGCAGCGACAGGGGAAACACCATATATTTT.

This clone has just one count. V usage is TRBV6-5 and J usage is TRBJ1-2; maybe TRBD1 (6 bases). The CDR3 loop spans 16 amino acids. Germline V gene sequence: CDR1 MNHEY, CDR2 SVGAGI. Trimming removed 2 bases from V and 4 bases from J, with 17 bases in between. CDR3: CASSYTPRDNIYGYTF. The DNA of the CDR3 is TGTGCCAGCAGTTACACCCCCCGGGACAACATCTATGGCTACACCTTC.

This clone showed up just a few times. The CDR3 region has the DNA TGTGCCAGCAGCCAGACCGGGTATGAGCAGTTCTTC. Translation gives CASSQTGYEQFF. This chain uses TRBV3-1 (or the pseudogene TRBV3-2) with TRBJ2-1; no firm D call. The germline gives CDR1 LGHDT, CDR2 YNNKEL (reference sequence). Trimming cost V 3 bases and J 8 bases, with 8 bases left between them. This CDR3 has 12 residues.

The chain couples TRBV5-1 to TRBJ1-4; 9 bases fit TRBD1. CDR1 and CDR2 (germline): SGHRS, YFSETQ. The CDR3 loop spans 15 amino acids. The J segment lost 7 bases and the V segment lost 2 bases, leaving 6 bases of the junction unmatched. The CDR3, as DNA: TGCGCCAGCAGCTTACAGGGGGCGGAGGGTGAAAAACTGTTTTTT. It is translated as CASSLQGAEGEKLFF.

CDR3 in amino acids: CASSRRNTEAFF. CDR3 nucleotides: TGTGCCAGCTCCCGGAGGAACACTGAAGCTTTCTTT. The chain is built from TRBV18 and TRBJ1-1, with D uncertain. CDR3 length: 12 residues. Germline lookup yields CDR1 KGHSH and CDR2 LQKENI. Trimming removed 6 bases from V and 1 base from J, with 6 bases in between.

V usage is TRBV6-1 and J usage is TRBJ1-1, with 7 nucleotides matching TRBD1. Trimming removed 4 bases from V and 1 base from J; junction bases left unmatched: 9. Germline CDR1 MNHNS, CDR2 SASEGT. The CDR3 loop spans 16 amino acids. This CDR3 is CASSGFPGQRNTEAFF. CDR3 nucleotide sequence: TGTGCCAGCAGTGGATTCCCGGGACAGAGGAACACTGAAGCTTTCTTT.

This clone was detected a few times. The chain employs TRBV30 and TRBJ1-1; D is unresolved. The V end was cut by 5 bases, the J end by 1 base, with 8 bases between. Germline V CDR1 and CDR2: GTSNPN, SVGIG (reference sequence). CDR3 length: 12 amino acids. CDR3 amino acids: CAWGRSNTEAFF. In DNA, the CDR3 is TGTGCCTGGGGGAGATCGAACACTGAAGCTTTCTTT. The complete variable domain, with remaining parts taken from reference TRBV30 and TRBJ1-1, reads SQTIHQWPATLVQPVGSPLSLECTVEGTSNPNLYWYRQAAGRGLQLLFYSVGIGQISSEVPQNLSASRPQDRQFILSSKKLLLSDSGFYLCAWGRSNTEAFFGQGTRLTVV.

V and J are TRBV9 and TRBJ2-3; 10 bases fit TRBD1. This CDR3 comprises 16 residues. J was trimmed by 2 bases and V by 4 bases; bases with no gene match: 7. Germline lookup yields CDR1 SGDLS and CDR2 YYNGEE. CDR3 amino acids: CASSPRQGAITDTQYF. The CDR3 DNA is TGTGCCAGCAGCCCCCGACAGGGGGCAATCACAGATACGCAGTATTTT.

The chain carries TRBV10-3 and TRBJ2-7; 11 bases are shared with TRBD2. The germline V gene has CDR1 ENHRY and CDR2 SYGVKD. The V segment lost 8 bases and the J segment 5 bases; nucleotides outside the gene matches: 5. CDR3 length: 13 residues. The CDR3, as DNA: TGTGCCATCCTAGCGGGGGGACCTAACGAGCAGTACTTC. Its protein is CAILAGGPNEQYF.

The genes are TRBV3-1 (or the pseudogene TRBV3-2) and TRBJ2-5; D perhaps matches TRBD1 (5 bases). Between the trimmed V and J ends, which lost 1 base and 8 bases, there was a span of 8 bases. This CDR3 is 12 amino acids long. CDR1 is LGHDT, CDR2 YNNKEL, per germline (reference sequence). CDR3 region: CASSQGGGTQYF. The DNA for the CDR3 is TGTGCCAGCAGCCAAGGGGGCGGAACCCAGTACTTC.

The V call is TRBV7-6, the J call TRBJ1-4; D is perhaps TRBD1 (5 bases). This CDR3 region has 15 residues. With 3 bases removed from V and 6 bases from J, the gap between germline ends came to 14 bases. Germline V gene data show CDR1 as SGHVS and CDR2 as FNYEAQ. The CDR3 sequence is CASSLGGNAYEKLFF. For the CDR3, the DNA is TGTGCCAGCAGCTTGGGGGGGAATGCTTATGAAAAACTGTTTTTT.

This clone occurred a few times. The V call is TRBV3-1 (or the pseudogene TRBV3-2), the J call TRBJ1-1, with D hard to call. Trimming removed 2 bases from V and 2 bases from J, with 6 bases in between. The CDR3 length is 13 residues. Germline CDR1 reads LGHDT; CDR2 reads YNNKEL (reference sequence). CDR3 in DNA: TGTGCCAGCAGCCAATTCCCTAACACTGAAGCTTTCTTT. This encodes CASSQFPNTEAFF.

CDR3 sequence reads: CASSLVATGYGNQPQHF. The CDR3 DNA reads as TGTGCCAGCTCACTGGTGGCCACGGGGTATGGCAATCAGCCCCAGCATTTT. The V gene is TRBV18, the J gene TRBJ1-5, with no clear D. The CDR3 covers 17 residues. Germline-derived CDR1 and CDR2 are KGHSH and LQKENI. The germline V and J ends were trimmed by 4 bases and 2 bases, with 18 bases remaining between them.